The TCR beta chain under discussion was sequenced for a study of radiation and T cells in renal cell carcinoma. The study's findings and limits: Pretreatment tumor biopsies were lacking, so baseline clonotypes are unknown.

Trimming cost V 5 bases and J 0 bases; bases outside gene matches: 6. The germline CDR1 and CDR2 sequences are MNHEY and SVGAGI. The CDR3 runs 15 residues. The protocol was immunoSEQ multiplex PCR, while the TCRdb copy is restricted to in-frame clones and leaves out a portion. The sample contains 87,000 or so clones, approximately 86% of which appear only once. Time point reported: baseline pretreatment blood. Treatment described: 15 Gy SBRT to primary tumor, nephrectomy 4 weeks later. Of note for this clone: What it binds is not known.

The rearrangement uses TRBV6-5 and TRBJ1-1; the match to TRBD1 covers 7 bases. This specimen consisted of blood, obtained from a patient whose treatment included radiotherapy and nephrectomy. The source of this sequence is a man aged 50 to 59 with renal cell carcinoma. The CDR3: CASSRTGLMNTEAFF. DNA of the CDR3: TGTGCCAGCAGTAGGACAGGACTTATGAACACTGAAGCTTTCTTT.